These 31 T cell receptor beta chains came from one sample sequenced in a study of T cell responses to AZD1222 COVID-19 vaccine. This table comes from immunoSEQ multiplex PCR, and its TCRdb copy is limited to in-frame clones, with some not included. The table lists 95,000 to 110,000 clones, 80% to 95% of them singletons. Sequenced here: peripheral blood, sampled 28 days after the second AZD1222 dose. All receptors derive from an adult who received the AZD1222 COVID-19 vaccine.

V is TRBV4-1 and J is TRBJ2-4; 9 nucleotides line up with TRBD2. From germline, CDR1 is MGHRA and CDR2 YSYEKL. V lost 3 bases and J lost 0; bases outside the gene matches: 15. The CDR3 extends over 20 amino acids. CDR3 DNA sequence: TGCGCCAGCAGCCAGTTCGGGGCTAGCGGGGTGGACCTAGCCAAAAACATTCAGTACTTC. Translated: CASSQFGASGVDLAKNIQYF.

This clone was detected only a few times. The chain uses TRBV18 and TRBJ2-1, with TRBD2 matching 9 bases. Germline CDR1 is KGHSH and CDR2 is LQKENI. The trim removed 4 bases at V and 8 bases at J, leaving 12 bases unmatched. CDR3 length: 16 amino acids. The chain's CDR3 is CASSRLSSGNPYEQFF. The DNA of the CDR3 is TGTGCCAGCTCACGGCTTTCTAGCGGGAACCCCTATGAGCAGTTCTTC.

This clone was picked up one time. The V gene is TRBV5-5, the J gene TRBJ2-1; D is ambiguous. V was pared by 1 base and J by 14 bases, with 19 bases between. This CDR3 region has 14 residues. CDR1 is SGHKS, CDR2 YYEKEE, per germline (reference sequence). The CDR3 region is CASSLFPGSIWEFF. As DNA, the CDR3 is TGTGCCAGCAGCTTGTTCCCGGGCAGTATATGGGAGTTCTTC.

In DNA, the CDR3 is TGTGCCAGCAGCTTAGTGGTCGGCTACGAGCAGTACTTC. Protein: CASSLVVGYEQYF. The chain joins TRBV7-2 to TRBJ2-7; D gene ambiguous. Trimming stripped 1 base from V and 3 bases from J, with 7 bases between. The CDR3 contains 13 residues. The germline V gene has CDR1 SGHTA and CDR2 FQGNSA.

The J gene is TRBJ2-3, the V gene TRBV7-2; 7 nucleotides align to TRBD1. Losses at the gene ends were 5 bases for V and 14 bases for J; bases not matched to a gene: 10. In germline, CDR1 is SGHTA, CDR2 FQGNSA. This CDR3 is 12 amino acids long. The CDR3 sequence is CASSPDRVPLYF. In DNA, the CDR3 is TGTGCCAGCAGCCCCGACAGGGTTCCCTTGTATTTT. The entire variable domain, with the rest obtained from reference TRBV7-2 and TRBJ2-3, is as follows: GAGVSQSPSNKVTEKGKDVELRCDPISGHTALYWYRQSLGQGLEFLIYFQGNSAPDKSGLPSDRFSAERTGGSVSTLTIQRTQQEDSAVYLCASSPDRVPLYFGPGTRLTVL.

V is TRBV5-6 and J is TRBJ1-1, with no clear D. V was trimmed by 1 base and J by 1 base, leaving 11 bases between them. Germline CDR1 SGHDT, CDR2 YYEEEE. The CDR3 is 15 residues long. In DNA form, the CDR3 reads TGTGCCAGCAGCTTGTTCTCTCGACCGAACACTGAAGCTTTCTTT. This codes for CASSLFSRPNTEAFF.

This clone is a singleton in its sample. The chain uses TRBV5-1 and TRBJ2-6; 10 nucleotides agree with TRBD2. The junction had 10 bases not matched to a gene; V was cut back by 9 bases and J by 1 base. CDR1 is SGHRS and CDR2 is YFSETQ in the germline V gene. There are 17 residues in the CDR3. The CDR3 DNA reads as TGCGCCAACAGAGTCGGGACTAGCGAATCTGGGGCCAACGTCCTGACTTTC. As protein: CANRVGTSESGANVLTF. The complete variable domain, with remaining parts taken from reference TRBV5-1 and TRBJ2-6, reads KAGVTQTPRYLIKTRGQQVTLSCSPISGHRSVSWYQQTPGQGLQFLFEYFSETQRNKGNFPGRFSGRQFSNSRSEMNVSTLELGDSALYLCANRVGTSESGANVLTFGAGSRLTVL.

This clone was recorded once. The rearrangement joins TRBV7-2 to TRBJ1-5, with a possible D match to TRBD1 (6 bases). Trimming stripped 1 base from V and 6 bases from J, with 13 bases between. Germline V gene lookup returns CDR1 SGHTA and CDR2 FQGNSA. The CDR3 sequence is 15 residues long. In DNA form, the CDR3 reads TGTGCCAGCAGCTTAGGCGAAGGGGGAGGTCAGCCCCAGCATTTT. It translates to CASSLGEGGGQPQHF.

This chain connects TRBV2 to TRBJ2-7; TRBD1 matches at 9 bases. V lost 0 bases and J lost 7; bases outside the gene matches: 10. The CDR3 extends over 16 amino acids. Germline lookup yields CDR1 SNHLY and CDR2 FYNNEI. The DNA for the CDR3 is TGTGCCAGCAGTGAAGCGCGGACAGGGGCCCTCCGGGAGCAGTACTTC. Translated: CASSEARTGALREQYF.

The genes are TRBV19 and TRBJ1-2; D perhaps matches TRBD1 (5 bases). V was clipped by 1 base and J by 4 bases, with 7 bases between them. The CDR3 extends over 13 amino acids. Germline lookup yields CDR1 LNHDA and CDR2 SQIVND (reference sequence). The CDR3 DNA reads as TGTGCCAGTAGTATAGGGGACGGCTATGGCTACACCTTC. Translated: CASSIGDGYGYTF.

The J gene is TRBJ1-6, the V gene TRBV10-1; perhaps TRBD1 as D (6 bases). CDR1 is WNHNN and CDR2 is SYGVQD in the germline V gene (reference sequence). This CDR3 spans 15 amino acids. Trimming removed 5 bases from V and 13 bases from J, with 21 bases in between. The CDR3 reads CASSRDGTGGGPLHF. The CDR3 nucleotides are TGCGCCAGCAGTAGGGACGGAACCGGAGGGGGGCCCCTCCACTTT.

The chain carries TRBV5-4 and TRBJ2-2; the D gene is possibly TRBD1 (6 bases). CDR1 SGHNT and CDR2 YYREEE come from the germline V gene (reference sequence). The CDR3 is 15 residues long. Trimming shortened V by 0 bases and J by 7 bases, and 13 bases separated the two germline ends. The CDR3 here is CASSLAGRGYGELFF. The DNA of the CDR3 is TGTGCCAGCAGCTTGGCCGGCAGGGGCTACGGGGAGCTGTTTTTT.

The V and J genes are TRBV5-4 and TRBJ2-7, with D unresolved. V was pared by 3 bases and J by 0 bases, with 1 base between. CDR3 length: 11 residues. Germline V gene data show CDR1 as SGHNT and CDR2 as YYREEE (reference sequence). CDR3 in amino acids: CASSSSYEQYF. The DNA for the CDR3 is TGTGCCAGCAGCTCCTCCTACGAGCAGTACTTC.

The chain links TRBV28 to TRBJ1-4; a possible D gene is TRBD1 (6 bases). Trimming cost V 6 bases and J 8 bases, with 19 bases left between them. CDR3 size: 15 residues. CDR1 and CDR2 from the germline V gene are MDHEN and SYDVKM. The CDR3 spells CASSPPDRPTEKLFF. CDR3 coding DNA: TGTGCCAGCAGCCCACCCGACAGGCCGACAGAAAAACTGTTTTTT.

The chain couples TRBV12-3 or TRBV12-4 to TRBJ2-1, with TRBD1 matching over 8 bases. Trimming cost V 6 bases and J 7 bases; bases outside gene matches: 5. This CDR3 region has 13 residues. CDR3 nucleotides: TGTGCCAGCAGATCAGGGGGCTGGAATGAGCAGTTCTTC. Its translation: CASRSGGWNEQFF.

The V gene is TRBV2, the J gene TRBJ1-2; 8 nucleotides align to TRBD1. This CDR3 is built from 14 residues. V dropped 4 bases and J dropped 3; count of bases not matched to a gene: 4. Germline CDR1 SNHLY, CDR2 FYNNEI. CDR3 in DNA: TGTGCCAGCAGTGGACAGGGGACCGACTATGGCTACACCTTC. Its translation: CASSGQGTDYGYTF.

The V call is TRBV5-8, the J call TRBJ2-5; 8 positions agree with TRBD2. Germline values: CDR1 SGHTS, CDR2 YDEGEE. The CDR3 totals 14 residues. The junction had 3 bases not matched to a gene; V was cut back by 4 bases and J by 1 base. In DNA, the CDR3 is TGTGCCAGCAGCCGGGGACTAGGCCAAGAGACCCAGTACTTC. Protein: CASSRGLGQETQYF.

Worth noting for this clone: At the DNA level, this CDR3 is encoded by other sequences in the same sample as well. The chain links TRBV10-2 to TRBJ1-6; 8 bases match TRBD1. After removal of 5 bases from V and 9 bases from J, the junction contained 3 bases not matched to a gene. Germline loops: CDR1 WSHSY, CDR2 SAAADI. The CDR3 totals 13 residues. The CDR3 coding sequence is TGCGCCAGCAGTCAGGGGGCAAGTTCACCCCTCCACTTT. Protein: CASSQGASSPLHF.

The chain combines TRBV5-4 with TRBJ2-1; D ambiguous. This CDR3 contains 15 residues. V lost 7 bases to trimming and J lost 4 bases, with 18 bases between them. CDR1 is SGHNT and CDR2 is YYREEE in the germline V gene (reference sequence). The CDR3 DNA reads as TGTGCCAGCGGCACTCGGGCTACCCAATACAATGAGCAGTTCTTC. Translated, it gives CASGTRATQYNEQFF.

There are a few counts of this clone. The CDR3 is CASSLVTGQRQPQHF. The CDR3 DNA reads as TGTGCCAGCAGCTTAGTGACAGGGCAGCGTCAGCCCCAGCATTTT. The chain links TRBV7-2 to TRBJ1-5, with 7 bases fitting TRBD1. V lost 1 base, J lost 6 bases, and 6 bases stayed unmatched. From germline, CDR1 is SGHTA and CDR2 FQGNSA. This CDR3 spans 15 amino acids.

This chain uses TRBV19 with TRBJ2-3, with no clear D. This CDR3 is 14 amino acids long. The V end was cut by 1 base, the J end by 4 bases, with 9 bases between. Germline V lookup: CDR1 LNHDA, CDR2 SQIVND (reference sequence). CDR3 DNA sequence: TGTGCCAGTAGTATAGCAAGTTCCTCAGATACGCAGTATTTT. Residues: CASSIASSSDTQYF.

The chain is built from TRBV6-1 and TRBJ1-2, with D possibly being TRBD1 (5 bases). The CDR3 runs 13 residues. Trimming removed 1 base at V and 3 bases at J, with 6 bases between. Germline loops: CDR1 MNHNS, CDR2 SASEGT. CDR3 in amino acids: CASSEVRDYGYTF. The CDR3 DNA is TGTGCCAGCAGTGAAGTCAGGGACTATGGCTACACCTTC.

The CDR3 region has the DNA TGTGCCAGCAGCTTGTTTCTGGACACCAATTCACCCCTCCACTTT. Translated: CASSLFLDTNSPLHF. The chain joins TRBV5-6 to TRBJ1-6, with a weak D call TRBD1 (5 bases). The CDR3 loop spans 15 amino acids. Germline V gene sequence: CDR1 SGHDT, CDR2 YYEEEE. V was clipped by 1 base and J by 7 bases, with 12 bases between them. Supplemented by reference TRBV5-6 and TRBJ1-6, the full variable domain reads DAGVTQSPTHLIKTRGQQVTLRCSPKSGHDTVSWYQQALGQGPQFIFQYYEEEERQRGNFPDRFSGHQFPNYSSELNVNALLLGDSALYLCASSLFLDTNSPLHFGNGTRLTVT.

The CDR3 DNA sequence: TGTGCCAGCAGCTTAAGGTCTAGGGCAGTCCAAGAGACCCAGTACTTC. Protein sequence: CASSLRSRAVQETQYF. V and J are TRBV7-8 and TRBJ2-5, with D unresolved. This CDR3 comprises 16 residues. With 2 bases removed from V and 1 base from J, the gap between germline ends came to 14 bases. Germline assignment: CDR1 SGHVS and CDR2 FQNEAQ.

The chain is built from TRBV3-1 (or the pseudogene TRBV3-2) and TRBJ2-7; D is unclear. This CDR3 is built from 13 residues. CDR1 is LGHDT and CDR2 is YNNKEL in the germline V gene (reference sequence). The V and J ends lost 4 bases and 3 bases respectively, with 10 bases between them. The CDR3 region is CASSRRGSYEQYF. For the CDR3, the DNA is TGTGCCAGCAGCCGGCGTGGCAGCTACGAGCAGTACTTC.

The V and J genes are TRBV27 and TRBJ2-7; TRBD2 agrees at 8 bases. V trimming: 6 bases; J trimming: 4 bases; junction bases outside the gene matches: 11. Germline values: CDR1 MNHEY, CDR2 SMNVEV (reference sequence). This CDR3 is 15 amino acids long. DNA of the CDR3: TGTGCCAGCAGCCTAAGGGGCGGGGGGCTATACGAGCAGTACTTC. Translation gives CASSLRGGGLYEQYF.

The chain combines TRBV7-9 with TRBJ2-1; the match to TRBD2 covers 11 bases. The J segment lost 5 bases and the V segment lost 4 bases, leaving 4 bases of the junction unmatched. Germline CDR1 is SEHNR and CDR2 is FQNEAQ (reference sequence). This CDR3 spans 15 amino acids. CDR3 protein: CASSSLAGVHNEQFF. CDR3 in DNA: TGTGCCAGCAGCTCACTAGCGGGGGTCCACAATGAGCAGTTCTTC.

The V call is TRBV7-9, the J call TRBJ1-4; maybe TRBD1 (5 bases). Trimming cost V 7 bases and J 8 bases, with 17 bases left between them. The germline CDR1 and CDR2 sequences are SEHNR and FQNEAQ (reference sequence). The CDR3 loop spans 14 amino acids. CDR3 in DNA: TGTGCCAGCAACCCGGGGGGGAGAGGGGAAAAACTGTTTTTT. Translation gives CASNPGGRGEKLFF. Full variable domain (outside the CDR3, taken from reference TRBV7-9 and TRBJ1-4): DTGVSQNPRHKITKRGQNVTFRCDPISEHNRLYWYRQTLGQGPEFLTYFQNEAQLEKSRLLSDRFSAERPKGSFSTLEIQRTEQGDSAMYLCASNPGGRGEKLFFGSGTQLSVL.

The chain carries TRBV11-2 and TRBJ1-2, with D tentatively TRBD1 (6 bases). Germline values: CDR1 SGHAT, CDR2 FQNNGV. Trimming pared 5 bases from V and 1 base from J, leaving 14 bases between. This CDR3 has 15 amino acids. The CDR3 is CASSGGADGNYGYTF. The DNA of the CDR3 is TGTGCCAGCAGCGGGGGGGCCGATGGTAACTATGGCTACACCTTC.

The V and J genes are TRBV18 and TRBJ2-3; D may correspond to TRBD1 or TRBD2 (5 bases each). The CDR3 sequence is 15 residues long. The V and J ends lost 3 bases and 0 bases respectively, with 10 bases between them. Germline CDR1 is KGHSH and CDR2 is LQKENI. The CDR3 bases are TGTGCCAGCTCACCTTCTGGGGACAGCACAGATACGCAGTATTTT. This sequence encodes CASSPSGDSTDTQYF.

The chain carries TRBV28 and TRBJ1-6; 8 bases map to TRBD1. The CDR3 has 14 amino acids. Trimming cost V 5 bases and J 9 bases; bases outside gene matches: 6. Germline V gene data show CDR1 as MDHEN and CDR2 as SYDVKM. The CDR3 is CASSVTGEASPLHF. In nucleotides, the CDR3 is TGTGCCAGCAGTGTGACAGGGGAGGCTTCACCCCTCCACTTT.